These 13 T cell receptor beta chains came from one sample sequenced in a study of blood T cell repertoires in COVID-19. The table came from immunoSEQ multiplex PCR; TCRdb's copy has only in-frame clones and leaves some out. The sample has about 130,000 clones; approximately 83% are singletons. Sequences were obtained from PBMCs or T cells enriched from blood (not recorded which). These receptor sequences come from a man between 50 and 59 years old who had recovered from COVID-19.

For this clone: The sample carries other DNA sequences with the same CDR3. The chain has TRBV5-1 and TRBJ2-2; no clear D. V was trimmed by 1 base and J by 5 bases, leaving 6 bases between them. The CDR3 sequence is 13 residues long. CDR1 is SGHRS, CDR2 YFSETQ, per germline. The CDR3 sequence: CASSLSVTGELFF. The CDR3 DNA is TGCGCCAGCAGCTTGTCGGTAACCGGGGAGCTGTTTTTT. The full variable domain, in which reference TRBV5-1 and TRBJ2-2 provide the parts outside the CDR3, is KAGVTQTPRYLIKTRGQQVTLSCSPISGHRSVSWYQQTPGQGLQFLFEYFSETQRNKGNFPGRFSGRQFSNSRSEMNVSTLELGDSALYLCASSLSVTGELFFGEGSRLTVL.

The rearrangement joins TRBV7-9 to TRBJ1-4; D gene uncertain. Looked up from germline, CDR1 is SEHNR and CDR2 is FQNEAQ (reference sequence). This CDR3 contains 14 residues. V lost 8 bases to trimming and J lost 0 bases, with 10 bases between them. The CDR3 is CASARETTNEKLFF. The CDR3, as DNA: TGTGCCAGCGCTAGAGAAACAACTAATGAAAAACTGTTTTTT.

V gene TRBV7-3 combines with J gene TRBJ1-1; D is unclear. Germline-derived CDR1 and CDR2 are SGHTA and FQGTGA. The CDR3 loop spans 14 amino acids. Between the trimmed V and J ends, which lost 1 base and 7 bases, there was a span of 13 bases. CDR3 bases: TGTGCCAGCAGCTTAAATTCTCGGGTGGATGAAGCTTTCTTT. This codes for CASSLNSRVDEAFF.

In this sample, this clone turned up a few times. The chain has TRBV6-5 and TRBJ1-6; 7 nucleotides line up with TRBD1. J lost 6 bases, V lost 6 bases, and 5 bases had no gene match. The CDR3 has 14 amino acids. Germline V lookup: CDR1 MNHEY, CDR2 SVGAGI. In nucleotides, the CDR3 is TGTGCCAGCAGAAACAGGGGAGCTAATTCACCCCTCCACTTT. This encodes CASRNRGANSPLHF.

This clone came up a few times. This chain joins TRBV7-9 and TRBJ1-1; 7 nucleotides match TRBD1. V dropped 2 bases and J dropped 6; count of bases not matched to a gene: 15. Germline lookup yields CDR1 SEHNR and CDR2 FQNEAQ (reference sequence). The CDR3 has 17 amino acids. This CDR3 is CASSLSAQGRGYAEAFF. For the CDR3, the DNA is TGTGCCAGCAGCTTAAGTGCACAGGGGAGAGGGTACGCTGAAGCTTTCTTT.

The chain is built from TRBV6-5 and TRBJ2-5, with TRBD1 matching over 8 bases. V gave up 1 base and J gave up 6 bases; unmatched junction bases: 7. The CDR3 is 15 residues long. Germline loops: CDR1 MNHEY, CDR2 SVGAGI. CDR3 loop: CASSYLGQAGKTQYF. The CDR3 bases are TGTGCCAGCAGTTACTTGGGACAGGCGGGGAAGACCCAGTACTTC.

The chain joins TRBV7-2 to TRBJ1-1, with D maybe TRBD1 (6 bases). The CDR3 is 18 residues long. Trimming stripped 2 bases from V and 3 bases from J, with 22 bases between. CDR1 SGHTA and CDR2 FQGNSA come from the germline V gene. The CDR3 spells CASSLPPGQPRGYTEAFF. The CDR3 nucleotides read TGTGCCAGCAGCTTACCCCCGGGACAACCAAGGGGGTACACTGAAGCTTTCTTT.

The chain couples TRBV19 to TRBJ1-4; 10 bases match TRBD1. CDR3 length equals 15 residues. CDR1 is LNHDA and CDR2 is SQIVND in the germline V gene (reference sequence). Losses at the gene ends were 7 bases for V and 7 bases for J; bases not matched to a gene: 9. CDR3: CASTGWGTGVEKLFF. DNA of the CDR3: TGTGCCAGTACGGGCTGGGGGACAGGGGTTGAAAAACTGTTTTTT.

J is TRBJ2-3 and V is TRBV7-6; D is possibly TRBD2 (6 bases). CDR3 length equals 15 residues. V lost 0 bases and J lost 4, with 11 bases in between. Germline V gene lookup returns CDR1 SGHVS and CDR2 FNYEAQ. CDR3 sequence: CASSLASGVADTQYF. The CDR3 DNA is TGTGCCAGCAGCTTAGCGTCGGGGGTCGCAGATACGCAGTATTTT.

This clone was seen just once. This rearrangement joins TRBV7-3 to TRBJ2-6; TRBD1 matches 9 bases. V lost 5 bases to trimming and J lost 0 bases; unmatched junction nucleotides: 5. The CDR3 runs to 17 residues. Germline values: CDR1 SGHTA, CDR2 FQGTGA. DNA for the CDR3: TGTGCCAGCAGCCCGGGGACAGGGAGCTCTGGGGCCAACGTCCTGACTTTC. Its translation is CASSPGTGSSGANVLTF.

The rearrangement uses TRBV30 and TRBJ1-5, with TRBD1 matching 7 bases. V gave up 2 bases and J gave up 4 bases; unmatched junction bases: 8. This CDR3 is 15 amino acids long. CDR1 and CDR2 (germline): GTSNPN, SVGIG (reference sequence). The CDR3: CAWSTRGQRNQPQHF. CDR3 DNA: TGTGCCTGGAGTACGAGGGGACAGAGAAATCAGCCCCAGCATTTT.

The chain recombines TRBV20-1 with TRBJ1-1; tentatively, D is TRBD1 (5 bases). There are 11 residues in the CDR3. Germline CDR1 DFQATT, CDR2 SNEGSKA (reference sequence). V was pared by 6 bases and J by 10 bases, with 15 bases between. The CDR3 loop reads CSAPRGELAFF. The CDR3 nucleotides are TGCAGTGCCCCTCGGGGGGAGCTAGCTTTCTTT.

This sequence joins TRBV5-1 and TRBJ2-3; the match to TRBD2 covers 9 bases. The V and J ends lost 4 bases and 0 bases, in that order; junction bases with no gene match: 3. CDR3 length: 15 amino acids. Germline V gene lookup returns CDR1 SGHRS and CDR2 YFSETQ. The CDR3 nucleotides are TGCGCCAGCAGCCTAGCGGGGAAAAGCACAGATACGCAGTATTTT. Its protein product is CASSLAGKSTDTQYF.